This TCR beta chain was observed in a study of T-cell reconstitution after alpha-beta-depleted transplantation in children. Germline assignment: CDR1 MDHEN and CDR2 SYDVKM. With V trimmed by 5 bases and J by 7 bases, 9 bases remained unmatched. The CDR3 spans 17 residues. This clonotype was seen ten or more times. The antigen is unknown. Study results and limitations: Alpha-beta T cells present about two months after transplant were reported to originate from several hundred expanded graft clones. The high TCRbeta diversity at day 60 in some patients came from surviving recipient T cells and thymic progenitors. T-cell numbers and diversity, one year after transplant, stemmed largely from T cells that were newly produced.

The library targeted TCRbeta and was prepared with unique molecular identifiers. TCRdb itself ran the PCR reads through MiXCR, one entry per CDR3 protein. The sample has approximately 290,000 distinct CDR3 sequences, about 9.9% seen once. The rearrangement uses TRBV28 and TRBJ2-1; 15 bases match TRBD2. The receptor was isolated from a male patient between 2 and 15 years old who had a stem cell transplant for chronic granulomatous disease, so the T cells may come from the graft donor. The input for sequencing was peripheral blood, taken 180 days after TCRalphabeta/CD19-depleted stem cell transplant. The CDR3, as DNA: TGTGCCAGCAGTATCGTTATGGGGACTAGCGGGGGGAATGAGCAGTTCTTC. This codes for CASSIVMGTSGGNEQFF. Based on the CDR3 plus reference TRBV28 and TRBJ2-1, the full variable domain is DVKVTQSSRYLVKRTGEKVFLECVQDMDHENMFWYRQDPGLGLRLIYFSYDVKMKEKGDIPEGYSVSREKKERFSLILESASTNQTSMYLCASSIVMGTSGGNEQFFGPGTRLTVL.